The 5 T cell receptor beta chains in this list originate from one sample, sequenced in a study of cytomegalovirus exposure and HLA in healthy donors. Primers for the PCR totalled 60 Vbeta and 13 Jbeta. The assay was immunoSEQ multiplex PCR, and TCRdb's table has in-frame clones only and misses some. The table records more than 90,000 clones, under 90% of them present only once. The sample taken for sequencing was PBMCs. The source is a woman aged 70-85 years in good health and CMV-seropositive.

DNA of the CDR3: TGTGCCAGCAGTGTCCTAGACAGGGTCAATCAGCCCCAGCATTTT. Its protein is CASSVLDRVNQPQHF. The chain carries TRBV6-1 and TRBJ1-5; 7 bases fit TRBD1. CDR1 and CDR2 from the germline V gene are MNHNS and SASEGT. This CDR3 has 15 amino acids. The V and J ends lost 4 bases and 3 bases, in that order; junction bases with no gene match: 6.

The chain uses TRBV2 and TRBJ2-7; 9 bases fit TRBD1. The CDR3 contains 15 residues. The V gene end was trimmed by 6 bases and the J gene end by 1 base; junction bases not matched to a gene: 7. The germline CDR1 and CDR2 sequences are SNHLY and FYNNEI. The chain's CDR3 is CASSLGQGSSYEQYF. The CDR3 DNA follows: TGTGCCAGCAGCCTGGGACAGGGATCTTCCTACGAGCAGTACTTC.

The chain joins TRBV4-2 to TRBJ1-2; 7 nucleotides align to TRBD1. Losses at the gene ends were 1 base for V and 0 bases for J; bases not matched to a gene: 2. The germline V gene encodes CDR1 LGHNA and CDR2 YNFKEQ. This CDR3 has 15 residues. CDR3 in amino acids: CASSQAGGANYGYTF. The CDR3 nucleotides are TGTGCCAGCAGCCAAGCAGGGGGAGCTAACTATGGCTACACCTTC.

This clone appeared a single time. The V gene is TRBV29-1, the J gene TRBJ2-7, with 10 bases fitting TRBD1. V lost 7 bases to trimming and J lost 1 base; unmatched junction nucleotides: 4. The CDR3 runs 13 residues. Germline V CDR1 and CDR2: SQVTM, ANQGSEA. CDR3 in amino acids: CSGWGQGSYEQYF. The CDR3 coding sequence is TGCAGCGGCTGGGGACAGGGGTCCTACGAGCAGTACTTC.

V is TRBV19 and J is TRBJ2-2, with 9 positions matching TRBD2. Trimming cost V 5 bases and J 3 bases; bases outside gene matches: 4. This CDR3 has 15 residues. The germline CDR1 and CDR2 sequences are LNHDA and SQIVND (reference sequence). The CDR3 loop is CASSWAGGDTGELFF. The CDR3 coding sequence is TGTGCCAGTAGTTGGGCGGGAGGGGACACCGGGGAGCTGTTTTTT. The entire variable domain, with the rest obtained from reference TRBV19 and TRBJ2-2, is as follows: DGGITQSPKYLFRKEGQNVTLSCEQNLNHDAMYWYRQDPGQGLRLIYYSQIVNDFQKGDIAEGYSVSREKKESFPLTVTSAQKNPTAFYLCASSWAGGDTGELFFGEGSRLTVL.